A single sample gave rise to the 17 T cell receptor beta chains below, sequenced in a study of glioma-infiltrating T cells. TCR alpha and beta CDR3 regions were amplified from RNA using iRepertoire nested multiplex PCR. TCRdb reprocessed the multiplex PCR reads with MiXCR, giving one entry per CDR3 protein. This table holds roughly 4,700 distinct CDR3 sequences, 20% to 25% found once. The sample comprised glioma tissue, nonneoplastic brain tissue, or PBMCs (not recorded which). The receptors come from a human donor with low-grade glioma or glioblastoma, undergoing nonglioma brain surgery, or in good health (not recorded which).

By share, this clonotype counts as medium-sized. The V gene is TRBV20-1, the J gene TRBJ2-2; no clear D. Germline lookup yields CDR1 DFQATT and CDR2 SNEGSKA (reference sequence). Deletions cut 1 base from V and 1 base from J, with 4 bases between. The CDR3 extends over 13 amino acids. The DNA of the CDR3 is TGCAGTGCTAGAGCGGAGAACACCGGGGAGCTGTTTTTT. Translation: CSARAENTGELFF.

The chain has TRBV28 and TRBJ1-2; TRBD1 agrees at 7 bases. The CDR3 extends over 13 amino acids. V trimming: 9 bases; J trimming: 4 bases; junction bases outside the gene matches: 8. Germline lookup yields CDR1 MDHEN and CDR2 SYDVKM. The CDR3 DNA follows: TGTGCCAGTTACGGACAGGCCCCCTATGGCTACACCTTC. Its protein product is CASYGQAPYGYTF.

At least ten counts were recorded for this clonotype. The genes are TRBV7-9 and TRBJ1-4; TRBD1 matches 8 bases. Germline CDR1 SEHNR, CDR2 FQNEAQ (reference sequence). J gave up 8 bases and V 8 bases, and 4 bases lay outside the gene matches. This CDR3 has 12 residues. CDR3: CASVRGREKLFF. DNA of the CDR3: TGTGCCAGCGTCAGGGGGCGCGAAAAACTGTTTTTT.

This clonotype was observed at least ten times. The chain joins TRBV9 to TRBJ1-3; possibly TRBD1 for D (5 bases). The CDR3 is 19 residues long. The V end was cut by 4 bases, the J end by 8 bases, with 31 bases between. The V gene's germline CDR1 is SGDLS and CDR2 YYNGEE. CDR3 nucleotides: TGTGCCAGCAGCTCAGGGTGGCCGGAGGGGCTAAAGCGGGAGGACACCATATATTTT. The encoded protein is CASSSGWPEGLKREDTIYF.

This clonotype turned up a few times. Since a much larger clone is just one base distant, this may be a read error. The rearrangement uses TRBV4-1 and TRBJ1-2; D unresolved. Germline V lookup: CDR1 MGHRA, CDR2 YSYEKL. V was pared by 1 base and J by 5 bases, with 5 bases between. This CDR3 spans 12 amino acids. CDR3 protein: CASSQGNYGYTF. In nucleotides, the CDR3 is TGCGCCAGCAGCCAAGGTAATTATGGCTACACCTTC.

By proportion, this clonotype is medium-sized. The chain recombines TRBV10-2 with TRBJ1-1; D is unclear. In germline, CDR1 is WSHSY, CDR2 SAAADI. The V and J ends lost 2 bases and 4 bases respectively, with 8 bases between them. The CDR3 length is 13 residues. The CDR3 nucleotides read TGCGCCAGCAGTGAGATGGAGCGCACTGAAGCTTTCTTT. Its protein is CASSEMERTEAFF.

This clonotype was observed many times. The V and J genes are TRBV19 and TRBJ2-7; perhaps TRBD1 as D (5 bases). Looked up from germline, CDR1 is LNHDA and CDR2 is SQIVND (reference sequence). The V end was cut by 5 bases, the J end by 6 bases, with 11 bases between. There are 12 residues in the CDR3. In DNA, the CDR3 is TGTGCCAGTAGTCCCCAGGGAAGCGAGCAGTACTTC. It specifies CASSPQGSEQYF.

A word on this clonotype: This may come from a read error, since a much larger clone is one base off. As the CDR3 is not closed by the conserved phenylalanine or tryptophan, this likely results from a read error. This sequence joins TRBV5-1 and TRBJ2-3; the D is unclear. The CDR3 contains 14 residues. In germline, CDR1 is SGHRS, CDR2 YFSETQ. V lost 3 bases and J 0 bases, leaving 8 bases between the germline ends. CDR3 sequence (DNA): TGCGCCAGCAGCTCCGTAGGTAGCACAGATACGCAGTATTAT. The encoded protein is CASSSVGSTDTQYY.

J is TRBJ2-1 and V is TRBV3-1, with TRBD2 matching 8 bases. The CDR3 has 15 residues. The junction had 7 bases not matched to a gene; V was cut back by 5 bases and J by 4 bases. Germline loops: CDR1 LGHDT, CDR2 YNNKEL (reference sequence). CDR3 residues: CASSETSGSYNEQFF. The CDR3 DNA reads TGTGCCAGCAGCGAAACTAGCGGAAGTTACAATGAGCAGTTCTTC.

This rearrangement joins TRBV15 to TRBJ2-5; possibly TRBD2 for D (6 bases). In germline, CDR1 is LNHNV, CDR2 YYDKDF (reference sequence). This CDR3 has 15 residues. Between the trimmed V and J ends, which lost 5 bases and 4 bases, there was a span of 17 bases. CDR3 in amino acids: CATSPPEWGGETQYF. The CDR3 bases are TGTGCCACCAGCCCACCCGAGTGGGGAGGAGAGACCCAGTACTTC.

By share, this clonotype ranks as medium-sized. DNA of the CDR3: TGTGCCAGCAGCTCCGCGGCGGGGAAGGAGGGCTACACCTTC. It is translated as CASSSAAGKEGYTF. The rearrangement uses TRBV7-9 and TRBJ1-2; no clear D. The CDR3 contains 14 residues. Germline V gene data show CDR1 as SEHNR and CDR2 as FQNEAQ (reference sequence). Trimming stripped 4 bases from V and 8 bases from J, with 17 bases between.

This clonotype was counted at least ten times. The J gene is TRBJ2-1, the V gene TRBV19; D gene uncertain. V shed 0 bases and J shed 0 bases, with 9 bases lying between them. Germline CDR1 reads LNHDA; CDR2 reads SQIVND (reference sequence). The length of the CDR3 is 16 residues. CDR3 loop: CASSIEPYLSYNEQFF. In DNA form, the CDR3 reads TGTGCCAGTAGTATAGAGCCCTACCTCTCCTACAATGAGCAGTTCTTC. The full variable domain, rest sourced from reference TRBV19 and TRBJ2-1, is DGGITQSPKYLFRKEGQNVTLSCEQNLNHDAMYWYRQDPGQGLRLIYYSQIVNDFQKGDIAEGYSVSREKKESFPLTVTSAQKNPTAFYLCASSIEPYLSYNEQFFGPGTRLTVL.

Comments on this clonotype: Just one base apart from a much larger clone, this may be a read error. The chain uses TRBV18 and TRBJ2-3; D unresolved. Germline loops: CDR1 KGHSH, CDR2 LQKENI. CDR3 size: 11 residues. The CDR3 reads CTSSVTDTQYF. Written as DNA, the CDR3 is TGTACCAGCTCCGTCACAGATACGCAGTATTTT. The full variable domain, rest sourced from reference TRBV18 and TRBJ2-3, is NAGVMQNPRHLVRRRGQEARLRCSPMKGHSHVYWYRQLPEEGLKFMVYLQKENIIDESGMPKERFSAEFPKEGPSILRIQQVVRGDSAAYFCTSSVTDTQYFGPGTRLTVL.

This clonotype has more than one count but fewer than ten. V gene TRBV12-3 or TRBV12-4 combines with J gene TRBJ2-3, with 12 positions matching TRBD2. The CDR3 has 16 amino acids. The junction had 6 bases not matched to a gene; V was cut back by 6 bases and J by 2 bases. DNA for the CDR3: TGTGCCAGCAGACCGGGACTAGCGGGCTTCACAGATACGCAGTATTTT. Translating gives CASRPGLAGFTDTQYF.

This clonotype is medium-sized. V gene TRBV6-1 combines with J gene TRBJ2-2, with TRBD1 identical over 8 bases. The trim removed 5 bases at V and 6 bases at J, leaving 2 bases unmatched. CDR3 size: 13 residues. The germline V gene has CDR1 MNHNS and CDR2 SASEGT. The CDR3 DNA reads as TGTGCCAGCAGTAGGACAGGGTCCGGGGAGCTGTTTTTT. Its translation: CASSRTGSGELFF.

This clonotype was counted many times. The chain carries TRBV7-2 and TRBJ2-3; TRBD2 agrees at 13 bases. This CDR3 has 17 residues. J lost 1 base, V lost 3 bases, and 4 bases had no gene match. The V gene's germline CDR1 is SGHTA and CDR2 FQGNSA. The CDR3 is CASSFTSGGAGTDTQYF. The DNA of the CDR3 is TGTGCCAGCAGCTTTACTAGCGGGGGGGCTGGCACAGATACGCAGTATTTT.

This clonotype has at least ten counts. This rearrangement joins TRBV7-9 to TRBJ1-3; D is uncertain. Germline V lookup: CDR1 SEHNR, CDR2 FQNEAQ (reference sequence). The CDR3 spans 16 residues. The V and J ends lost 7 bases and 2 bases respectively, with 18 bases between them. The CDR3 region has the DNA TGTGCCAGCACCCGATGGGGAACTCATACTGGAAACACCATATATTTT. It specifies CASTRWGTHTGNTIYF.